This is a list of T cell receptor beta chains from one sample in a study of sequential checkpoint blockade in melanoma. Sequenced by immunoSEQ multiplex PCR; TCRdb stores in-frame clones only, minus some. The sample contains fewer than 5,000 clones, 15% to 20% of which appear only once. The sequencing used tumor tissue (inferred from file names), collected from a patient given nivolumab and ipilimumab in sequence. The receptors come from a human donor with melanoma. The CDR3 runs from the conserved cysteine through the conserved F or W. The D gene is left open where the match is weak. A clone size is listed for some rows: how often the clone was seen (once, few, many), or a class if it is expanded.

medium-sized	TRBV6-8	TRBJ2-2	TRBD1	CASSPRRQGRTGELFF	TGTGCCAGCAGCCCTAGAAGACAGGGGCGGACCGGGGAGCTGTTTTTT
many	TRBV9	TRBJ2-3	TRBD2	CASSGPLSGGRTDTQYF	TGTGCCAGCAGCGGGCCACTTAGCGGGGGGCGCACAGATACGCAGTATTTT
.	TRBV2	TRBJ2-2	.	CASSYLVALRRGGITGELFF	TGTGCCAGCAGTTACCTCGTCGCGTTAAGGCGAGGAGGAATCACCGGGGAGCTGTTTTTT
few	TRBV6-8	TRBJ1-1	.	CASSLRGGNTEAFF	TGTGCCAGCAGTTTGAGGGGAGGGAACACTGAAGCTTTCTTT
few	TRBV28	TRBJ1-1	.	CASSPGGWNTEAFF	TGTGCCAGCAGCCCAGGAGGCTGGAACACTGAAGCTTTCTTT
.	TRBV16	TRBJ2-1	TRBD2	CASSPSTSGVGNEQFF	TGTGCCAGCAGCCCGTCGACTAGCGGGGTGGGGAATGAGCAGTTCTTC
.	TRBV18	TRBJ1-5	TRBD1	CASSSDRFYNQPQHF	TGTGCCAGCTCATCGGACAGGTTCTACAATCAGCCCCAGCATTTT
.	TRBV19	TRBJ2-5	.	CASSILGLQETQYF	TGTGCCAGTAGTATACTCGGGCTACAAGAGACCCAGTACTTC
.	TRBV19	TRBJ1-2	.	CASSMGRRVNYGYTF	TGTGCCAGTAGTATGGGACGACGGGTAAACTATGGCTACACCTTC
.	TRBV6-8	TRBJ2-1	TRBD1	CASRDRKNEQFF	TGTGCCAGTCGGGACAGAAAGAATGAGCAGTTCTTC
few	TRBV6-8	TRBJ1-1	.	CASSYSRAAYEAFF	TGTGCCAGCAGTTACTCGAGGGCAGCTTATGAAGCTTTCTTT
.	TRBV5-1	TRBJ1-5	.	CASSRGSGTLGNQPQHF	TGCGCCAGCAGCCGAGGTTCCGGCACTCTCGGTAATCAGCCCCAGCATTTT
.	TRBV19	TRBJ1-2	.	CATDSSNYGYTF	TGTGCAACAGATTCTTCTAACTATGGCTACACCTTC
.	TRBV29-1	TRBJ2-5	TRBD1	CSVSTGLETQYF	TGCAGCGTCTCGACAGGGTTAGAGACCCAGTACTTC
few	TRBV29-1	TRBJ1-1	.	CSAKVANTEAFF	TGCAGCGCCAAAGTGGCGAACACTGAAGCTTTCTTT
.	TRBV19	TRBJ2-7	.	CASSTYSSGVSYEQYF	TGTGCCAGTAGTACCTATTCTTCGGGGGTTTCCTACGAGCAGTACTTC
.	TRBV28	TRBJ1-6	.	CASSFPDGNSPLHF	TGTGCCAGCAGTTTCCCGGACGGGAATTCACCCCTCCACTTT
many	TRBV2	TRBJ2-7	TRBD1	CASRLRTGDSSYEQYF	TGTGCCAGCAGGCTGAGGACAGGGGATAGCTCCTACGAGCAGTACTTC
medium-sized	TRBV28	TRBJ1-1	.	CASRPWGLVDTEAFF	TGTGCCAGCAGGCCCTGGGGTCTTGTGGACACTGAAGCTTTCTTT
few	TRBV28	TRBJ2-5	.	CASRQPQETQYF	TGTGCCAGCCGACAGCCCCAAGAGACCCAGTACTTC
few	TRBV11-3	TRBJ2-3	.	CASSPDSLGTDTQYF	TGTGCCAGCAGCCCCGATTCACTAGGAACAGATACGCAGTATTTT
medium-sized	TRBV6-8	TRBJ2-5	.	CASRHRVGETQYF	TGTGCCAGCAGACACAGGGTCGGAGAGACCCAGTACTTC
few	TRBV11-3	TRBJ1-5	.	CASSLDGGLNQPQHF	TGTGCCAGCAGCTTAGATGGCGGCCTCAATCAGCCCCAGCATTTT
.	TRBV19	TRBJ1-2	.	CASIPAGRGLYGYTF	TGTGCCAGTATCCCGGCAGGGAGGGGATTATATGGCTACACCTTC
few	TRBV6-8	TRBJ1-2	.	CASSYSRTRGANYGYTF	TGTGCCAGCAGTTACTCGAGGACCAGGGGAGCTAACTATGGCTACACCTTC
few	TRBV6-8	TRBJ1-6	TRBD1	CASSFTGAKSPLHF	TGTGCCAGCAGTTTTACAGGGGCAAAATCACCCCTCCACTTT
.	TRBV15	TRBJ1-1	.	CATSRDVGSAEAFF	TGTGCCACCAGCAGAGATGTGGGGTCCGCTGAAGCTTTCTTT
few	TRBV9	TRBJ1-2	.	CASTEGLYGYTF	TGTGCCAGCACAGAGGGCCTTTATGGCTACACCTTC
medium-sized	TRBV28	TRBJ1-1	.	CASSLLAGESEAFF	TGTGCCAGCAGCCTCCTTGCAGGGGAATCGGAAGCTTTCTTT